This T cell receptor beta chain was sequenced during a study of shared clonotypes between healthy human individuals. Clones were read by immunoSEQ multiplex PCR, and TCRdb kept only the in-frame ones, dropping some. The repertoire includes around 1.4 million clones, less than 99% of them detected once, and around 0.33% sits in the top ten. The germline V gene has CDR1 MGHRA and CDR2 YSYEKL. The V gene lost 0 bases and the J gene lost 1 base, with 17 bases spanning the gap. The CDR3 is 18 amino acids. Sequenced material: naive CD4+ T cells sorted from blood. Documented subset: CD45RA+ positively selected. The TCR originated in a man under 40 in good health. The rearrangement uses TRBV4-1 and TRBJ2-3; D unresolved. The CDR3 bases are TGCGCCAGCAGCCAAGATGTGACCACAGAAGTCGGCACAGATACGCAGTATTTT. This translates into CASSQDVTTEVGTDTQYF.